The clone carrying this T cell receptor beta chain came up once. V was clipped by 7 bases and J by 0 bases, with 13 bases between them. The germline V gene has CDR1 LNHDA and CDR2 SQIVND (reference sequence). The CDR3 covers 15 residues. The sample originates from a study of blood T cell repertoires in COVID-19. Study information: T cells, B-cell-depleted T cells, or PBMCs provided the cDNA or gDNA that served as material.

Data came from immunoSEQ multiplex PCR; TCRdb stores just in-frame clones and leaves some out. The sample yields fewer than 150,000 clones, under 85% seen once. The receptor's source is a man aged 25 to 45 who had recovered from COVID-19. The V call is TRBV19, the J call TRBJ1-5; D gene uncertain. Sequenced: PBMCs or T cells enriched from blood (not recorded which). CDR3 sequence reads: CASTSNSLSNQPQHF. The CDR3 DNA sequence: TGTGCCAGTACCTCAAACAGTCTTAGCAATCAGCCCCAGCATTTT.